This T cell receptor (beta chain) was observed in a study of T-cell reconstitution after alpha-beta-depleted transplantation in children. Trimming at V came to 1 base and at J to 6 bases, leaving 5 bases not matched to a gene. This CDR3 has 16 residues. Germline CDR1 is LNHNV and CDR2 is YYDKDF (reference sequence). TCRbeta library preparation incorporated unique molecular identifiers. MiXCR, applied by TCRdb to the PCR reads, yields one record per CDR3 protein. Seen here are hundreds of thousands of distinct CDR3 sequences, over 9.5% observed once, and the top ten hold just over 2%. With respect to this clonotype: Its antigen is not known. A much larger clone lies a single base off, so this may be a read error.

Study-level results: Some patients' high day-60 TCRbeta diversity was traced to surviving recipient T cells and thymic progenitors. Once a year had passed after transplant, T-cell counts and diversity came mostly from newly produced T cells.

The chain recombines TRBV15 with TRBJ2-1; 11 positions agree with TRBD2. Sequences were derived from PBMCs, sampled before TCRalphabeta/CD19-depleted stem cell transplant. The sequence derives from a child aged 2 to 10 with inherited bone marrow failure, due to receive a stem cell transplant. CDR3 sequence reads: CATSRGIAGGGNEQFF. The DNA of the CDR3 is TGTGCCACCAGCAGAGGAATAGCGGGAGGGGGCAATGAGCAGTTCTTC.